This TCR beta chain was recorded in a study of cytomegalovirus exposure and HLA in healthy donors. Details on this clone: Its specificity is unknown.

Germline loops: CDR1 SGHRS, CDR2 YFSETQ. V was pared by 6 bases and J by 1 base, with 13 bases between. The CDR3 contains 14 residues. Vbeta (60) and Jbeta (13) primers were used in the PCR. This table comes from immunoSEQ multiplex PCR, and its TCRdb copy is limited to in-frame clones, with some not included. The table has about 190,000 clones, 80% to 85% seen once; the top ten hold approximately 0.8%. Study results and limitations: The authors confirmed in vitro that a few CMV-associated chains were specific for CMV antigens.

Sequenced: PBMCs. The clonotype comes from a young woman in good health and CMV-seronegative. This sequence joins TRBV5-1 and TRBJ1-1, with D possibly matching TRBD1 (6 bases). This CDR3 is CASIGQTSNTEAFF. For the CDR3, the DNA is TGCGCCAGCATAGGACAGACCTCGAACACTGAAGCTTTCTTT. Complete variable domain (other parts from reference TRBV5-1 and TRBJ1-1): KAGVTQTPRYLIKTRGQQVTLSCSPISGHRSVSWYQQTPGQGLQFLFEYFSETQRNKGNFPGRFSGRQFSNSRSEMNVSTLELGDSALYLCASIGQTSNTEAFFGQGTRLTVV.